A selection of T cell receptor beta chains follows, all from one sample in a study of cytomegalovirus exposure and HLA in healthy donors. Measured with immunoSEQ multiplex PCR; TCRdb has only the in-frame clones, and not every one. Of about 97,000 clones listed, 73% are singletons. The sequenced sample consisted of PBMCs. The receptors stem from a man aged 40-49 years in good health and CMV-seronegative. The CDR3 runs from the conserved cysteine through the conserved F or W. D genes are given only for firm matches. A clone size is listed for some rows: how often the clone was seen (once, few, many), or a class if it is expanded.

TRBD1	-	TRBV7-9	TRBJ2-3	TGTGCCAGCAGCTTAACGAAGTTGACAGGGGGCCCAGATACGCAGTATTTT	CASSLTKLTGGPDTQYF
-	few	TRBV19	TRBJ2-2	TGTGCCAGTAGTATGGCAGGGCCCTCCTCCGGGGAGCTGTTTTTT	CASSMAGPSSGELFF
TRBD1	-	TRBV7-2	TRBJ2-7	TGTGCCAGCAGCCACAGACAGGGGGCCTACGAGCAGTACTTC	CASSHRQGAYEQYF
TRBD2	-	TRBV5-4	TRBJ2-7	TGTGCCAGCAGCTTGGATCCTAGCGGGGCCCTCGAGCAGTACTTC	CASSLDPSGALEQYF
TRBD1	-	TRBV30	TRBJ2-1	TGTGCCTGGAGTGAGGGACAGTTGTACAATGAGCAGTTCTTC	CAWSEGQLYNEQFF
TRBD1	few	TRBV5-1	TRBJ1-2	TGCGCCAGCAGCTTGTCAACAGGGGATTCTGGCTACACCTTC	CASSLSTGDSGYTF
-	few	TRBV7-2	TRBJ2-1	TGTGCCAGCAGGGGGGGACTGGGACAGCCAAATTACAATGAGCAGTTCTTC	CASRGGLGQPNYNEQFF
TRBD2	-	TRBV15	TRBJ2-1	TGTGCCACCAGCAAACTAGCGGGGAGGTACAATGAGCAGTTCTTC	CATSKLAGRYNEQFF
TRBD1	-	TRBV5-1	TRBJ2-7	TGCGCCAGCAGCTCTCGACAGGGGATCTCCTACGAGCAGTACTTC	CASSSRQGISYEQYF
-	-	TRBV15	TRBJ1-4	TGTGCCACCAGCAGAGATGCGGCAGCAACTAATGAAAAACTGTTTTTT	CATSRDAAATNEKLFF
-	-	TRBV7-8	TRBJ1-2	TGTGCCAGCAGCTTAGGGACATCTAACTATGGCTACACCTTC	CASSLGTSNYGYTF
-	-	TRBV18	TRBJ1-1	TGTGCCAGCTCATCCCTCGGGTCCACGGCGGAGGGCACTGAAGCTTTCTTT	CASSSLGSTAEGTEAFF
-	-	TRBV10-2	TRBJ1-3	TGCGCCAGCAGTTGGGACTTACGGACCGTATATTTT	CASSWDLRTVYF
-	-	TRBV25-1	TRBJ1-4	TGTGCCAGCAATCCCCGCGGGAACGGGGAAAAACTGTTTTTT	CASNPRGNGEKLFF
-	-	TRBV6-1	TRBJ1-2	TGTGCCAGCAGTCCCACGCGGGGTGCGCCCTATGGCTACACCTTC	CASSPTRGAPYGYTF
TRBD1	-	TRBV5-8	TRBJ1-1	TGTGCCAGCAGCCCAGACAGGGACACTGAAGCTTTCTTT	CASSPDRDTEAFF
-	once	TRBV20-1	TRBJ2-7	TGCAGTGCTCACACTACGTACGAGCAGTACTTC	CSAHTTYEQYF
TRBD1	many	TRBV5-1	TRBJ1-2	TGCGCCAGCAGCAGGGACAGCCAAGCTGTTGGCTACACCTTC	CASSRDSQAVGYTF